One sample yielded the 31 T cell receptor beta chains listed below, sequenced in a study of coeliac disease. Assay: immunoSEQ multiplex PCR; the TCRdb copy retains only in-frame clones and omits some. Among roughly 6,700 clones, about 62% were seen once, and the ten largest hold about 20%. The sample consisted of lymphocytes from the gut lamina propria. All receptors come from a man between 60 and 75 years old with celiac disease on a gluten-free diet.

J is TRBJ1-2 and V is TRBV7-9; the match to TRBD1 covers 10 bases. The CDR3 spans 16 residues. With 4 bases clipped from V and 8 bases from J, the junction kept 13 bases outside the gene matches. The germline CDR1 and CDR2 sequences are SEHNR and FQNEAQ (reference sequence). In DNA form, the CDR3 reads TGTGCCAGCAGCTCCTATTCGGACAGGGGGAGGGACGGCTACACCTTC. Protein product: CASSSYSDRGRDGYTF.

CDR3 sequence reads: CASGQAPSYEQYF. DNA of the CDR3: TGCGCCAGTGGACAGGCGCCTTCCTACGAGCAGTACTTC. This chain connects TRBV4-1 to TRBJ2-7; 7 bases line up with TRBD1. With 9 bases clipped from V and 1 base from J, the junction kept 6 bases outside the gene matches. The CDR3 covers 13 residues. The germline CDR1 and CDR2 sequences are MGHRA and YSYEKL.

The rearrangement uses TRBV29-1 and TRBJ1-2; 10 nucleotides match TRBD1. CDR3 size: 16 residues. Germline CDR1 reads SQVTM; CDR2 reads ANQGSEA. After removal of 7 bases from V and 0 bases from J, the junction contained 11 bases not matched to a gene. CDR3 DNA sequence: TGCAGCGCTCACCGGGACAGGGGAAAATCTAACTATGGCTACACCTTC. The encoded protein is CSAHRDRGKSNYGYTF.

This chain uses TRBV6-6 with TRBJ1-5; D call uncertain. Germline CDR1 and CDR2: MNHNY and SVGAGI (reference sequence). This CDR3 contains 10 residues. V gave up 8 bases and J gave up 5 bases, with 4 bases separating them. The CDR3 protein is CASGDQPQHF. CDR3 DNA: TGTGCCAGCGGAGATCAGCCCCAGCATTTT.

V usage is TRBV2 and J usage is TRBJ2-5; the match to TRBD1 covers 9 bases. V lost 6 bases and J lost 5; bases outside the gene matches: 10. The CDR3 has 15 amino acids. Germline V gives CDR1 SNHLY, CDR2 FYNNEI. The CDR3 spells CASRPNRGRFETQYF. CDR3 sequence (DNA): TGTGCCAGCAGACCTAACAGGGGGCGGTTTGAGACCCAGTACTTC.

This clone has more than one count but fewer than ten. The chain recombines TRBV19 with TRBJ1-1; D is possibly TRBD1 (5 bases). Germline loops: CDR1 LNHDA, CDR2 SQIVND (reference sequence). The CDR3 totals 15 residues. Trimming left V 6 bases short and J 6 bases short, with 20 bases between. The CDR3 spells CASRNRLRLVAEAFF. DNA for the CDR3: TGTGCCAGTAGGAACAGGCTAAGGTTAGTCGCTGAAGCTTTCTTT.

This clone was counted between two and nine times. The J gene is TRBJ1-1, the V gene TRBV2; 8 positions agree with TRBD1. This CDR3 comprises 13 residues. Germline loops: CDR1 SNHLY, CDR2 FYNNEI. The ends lost 7 bases at V and 5 bases at J; junction bases unmatched: 6. CDR3 loop: CASIPGGVTEAFF. The CDR3 DNA is TGTGCCAGCATTCCAGGGGGCGTGACTGAAGCTTTCTTT.

V is TRBV28 and J is TRBJ2-3, with TRBD2 as a possible D gene (6 bases). V lost 6 bases, J lost 10 bases, and 17 bases lay in between. CDR1 and CDR2 from the germline V gene are MDHEN and SYDVKM. The CDR3 extends over 13 amino acids. DNA for the CDR3: TGTGCCAGCAGGACCGCGGGGCTTTGGGCGCAGTATTTT. It translates to CASRTAGLWAQYF.

This clone was seen a few times. CDR3 amino acids: CASSTDSGRGAQRTQYF. DNA of the CDR3: TGTGCCAGCAGCACGGATTCGGGGCGGGGGGCTCAGCGTACGCAGTATTTT. The rearrangement links TRBV7-9 to TRBJ2-3, with 8 bases identical to TRBD2. CDR1 is SEHNR and CDR2 is FQNEAQ in the germline V gene (reference sequence). This CDR3 spans 17 amino acids. Losses at the gene ends were 5 bases for V and 8 bases for J; bases not matched to a gene: 18. The full variable domain, in which reference TRBV7-9 and TRBJ2-3 provide the parts outside the CDR3, is DTGVSQNPRHKITKRGQNVTFRCDPISEHNRLYWYRQTLGQGPEFLTYFQNEAQLEKSRLLSDRFSAERPKGSFSTLEIQRTEQGDSAMYLCASSTDSGRGAQRTQYFGPGTRLTVL.

The rearrangement joins TRBV2 to TRBJ1-1, with TRBD1 as a possible D gene (5 bases). Germline CDR1 reads SNHLY; CDR2 reads FYNNEI. This CDR3 comprises 13 residues. Between the trimmed V and J ends, which lost 6 bases and 1 base, there was a span of 9 bases. CDR3 amino acids: CASRATGNTEAFF. CDR3 sequence (DNA): TGTGCCAGCAGGGCTACAGGGAACACTGAAGCTTTCTTT.

The chain has TRBV23-1 and TRBJ1-1, with 7 positions matching TRBD1. TRBV23-1 is sorted into the ORF group, with uncertain function. J gave up 4 bases and V 6 bases, and 11 bases lay outside the gene matches. The CDR3 runs 15 residues. CDR3 in DNA: TGCGCCAGCAGAGTTTACAGGGGCAAGGGCACTGAAGCTTTCTTT. It translates to CASRVYRGKGTEAFF.

The chain employs TRBV6-1 and TRBJ2-1; TRBD2 matches 9 bases. The CDR3 has 15 residues. Germline CDR1 and CDR2: MNHNS and SASEGT. Unmatched junction bases numbered 2, after V lost 5 bases and J lost 0 bases. CDR3 residues: CASSLAGSSYNEQFF. CDR3 in DNA: TGTGCCAGCAGTCTAGCGGGGAGCTCCTACAATGAGCAGTTCTTC.

The chain couples TRBV30 to TRBJ2-1; weak D call: TRBD2 (6 bases). The CDR3 is 17 residues long. V was cut by 0 bases and J by 8 bases, with 23 bases left in between. CDR1 and CDR2 (germline): GTSNPN, SVGIG (reference sequence). CDR3 nucleotide sequence: TGTGCCTGGAGTGTAACCCGTCGGGCGGGACGGAAAGATGAGCAGTTCTTC. It is translated as CAWSVTRRAGRKDEQFF.

The rearrangement joins TRBV28 to TRBJ2-3, with D maybe TRBD2 (6 bases). Germline loops: CDR1 MDHEN, CDR2 SYDVKM. The CDR3 length is 12 residues. Trimming shortened V by 7 bases and J by 14 bases, and 19 bases separated the two germline ends. CDR3 amino acids: CASNQPGLRSYF. The CDR3 bases are TGTGCCAGCAACCAACCGGGACTCCGCTCGTATTTT.

This clone was observed a handful of times. The chain recombines TRBV7-6 with TRBJ2-2; D may be TRBD2 (5 bases). From germline, CDR1 is SGHVS and CDR2 FNYEAQ. V shed 1 base and J shed 3 bases, with 9 bases lying between them. The CDR3 has 15 amino acids. The CDR3 reads CASSLGRRDTGELFF. The CDR3 DNA follows: TGTGCCAGCAGCTTAGGGCGGCGGGACACCGGGGAGCTGTTTTTT.

The table lists this clone with a few counts. The chain recombines TRBV11-2 with TRBJ2-1, with a weak D call TRBD1 (6 bases). The germline V gene has CDR1 SGHAT and CDR2 FQNNGV. V lost 4 bases to trimming and J lost 7 bases, with 14 bases between them. The CDR3 runs 14 residues. The CDR3 loop reads CASSWGQMGNEQFF. CDR3 in DNA: TGTGCCAGCAGCTGGGGGCAGATGGGTAATGAGCAGTTCTTC.

The chain uses TRBV15 and TRBJ2-7, with D possibly TRBD2 on 7 matching bases. Trimming removed 1 base from V and 2 bases from J, with 15 bases in between. This CDR3 spans 16 amino acids. Germline CDR1 and CDR2: LNHNV and YYDKDF (reference sequence). CDR3 sequence reads: CATSRGPGGGPYEQYF. The CDR3 DNA sequence: TGTGCCACCAGCAGAGGTCCGGGCGGGGGCCCCTACGAGCAGTACTTC.

This clone was seen just once. The V call is TRBV5-4, the J call TRBJ1-6; TRBD1 agrees at 9 bases. The V gene end was trimmed by 2 bases and the J gene end by 9 bases; junction bases not matched to a gene: 6. The CDR3 covers 15 residues. Looked up from germline, CDR1 is SGHNT and CDR2 is YYREEE (reference sequence). The DNA of the CDR3 is TGTGCCAGCAGCTTTGAGACAGGGGGTGGTTCACCCCTCCACTTT. Its translation is CASSFETGGGSPLHF.

This clone was recorded a few times. The chain is built from TRBV30 and TRBJ2-2, with a weak D call TRBD2 (6 bases). The germline gives CDR1 GTSNPN, CDR2 SVGIG (reference sequence). This CDR3 has 15 residues. V lost 4 bases, J lost 4 bases, and 16 bases lay in between. The CDR3 coding sequence is TGTGCCTGGACCTTTGGGGGGACGGGCACCGGGGAGCTGTTTTTT. Amino acids: CAWTFGGTGTGELFF.

This rearrangement joins TRBV28 to TRBJ1-4, with 7 bases identical to TRBD1. The germline V gene has CDR1 MDHEN and CDR2 SYDVKM. With 6 bases clipped from V and 8 bases from J, the junction kept 12 bases outside the gene matches. The CDR3 contains 15 residues. The CDR3 sequence is CASSLPQTGSEKLFF. In DNA, the CDR3 is TGTGCCAGCAGCTTACCTCAGACAGGGTCCGAAAAACTGTTTTTT.

The CDR3 spells CASRTGFPDTQYF. The CDR3 DNA is TGTGCCAGCAGGACAGGGTTCCCAGATACGCAGTATTTT. The gene calls are TRBV2 and TRBJ2-3; TRBD1 matches 7 bases. V was pared by 6 bases and J by 4 bases, with 4 bases of the junction left unmatched. CDR3 length equals 13 residues. Germline V gene data show CDR1 as SNHLY and CDR2 as FYNNEI.

The CDR3 loop is CASSPNSQRGGRGTQYF. In DNA form, the CDR3 reads TGTGCCAGCTCACCAAATTCTCAGCGGGGGGGCCGGGGGACGCAGTATTTT. The chain employs TRBV18 and TRBJ2-3; 10 bases are shared with TRBD2. The junction had 14 bases not matched to a gene; V was cut back by 2 bases and J by 9 bases. The CDR3 spans 17 residues. Germline CDR1 is KGHSH and CDR2 is LQKENI.

The chain couples TRBV28 to TRBJ2-1; TRBD1 agrees at 9 bases. Trimming at V came to 7 bases and at J to 6 bases, leaving 7 bases not matched to a gene. CDR1 is MDHEN and CDR2 is SYDVKM in the germline V gene. The CDR3 extends over 14 amino acids. DNA for the CDR3: TGTGCCAGCACCTCACAGGGGGCGGTCAATGAGCAGTTCTTC. This encodes CASTSQGAVNEQFF. Full variable domain (missing parts from reference TRBV28 and TRBJ2-1): DVKVTQSSRYLVKRTGEKVFLECVQDMDHENMFWYRQDPGLGLRLIYFSYDVKMKEKGDIPEGYSVSREKKERFSLILESASTNQTSMYLCASTSQGAVNEQFFGPGTRLTVL.

V is TRBV11-2 and J is TRBJ1-1, with D tentatively TRBD1 (5 bases). Germline CDR1 reads SGHAT; CDR2 reads FQNNGV. CDR3 length: 14 residues. V was cut by 4 bases and J by 3 bases, with 12 bases left in between. The DNA for the CDR3 is TGTGCCAGCAGCTCCAGGGACTCCTACACTGAAGCTTTCTTT. Its protein product is CASSSRDSYTEAFF.

The chain carries TRBV5-1 and TRBJ1-1; 7 bases line up with TRBD1. The CDR3 is 14 amino acids. V gave up 3 bases and J gave up 2 bases; unmatched junction bases: 4. Germline lookup yields CDR1 SGHRS and CDR2 YFSETQ. The CDR3 DNA reads TGCGCCAGCAGCTCGACAGGGTACAACACTGAAGCTTTCTTT. Protein: CASSSTGYNTEAFF.

This clone turned up a few times. The genes are TRBV19 and TRBJ2-7, with 9 bases lining up with TRBD1. The germline V gene encodes CDR1 LNHDA and CDR2 SQIVND (reference sequence). Losses at the gene ends were 6 bases for V and 2 bases for J; bases not matched to a gene: 8. The CDR3 loop spans 15 amino acids. The CDR3 region is CASSYGTGSTYEQYF. The CDR3 DNA reads as TGTGCCAGTAGCTATGGGACAGGGAGTACCTACGAGCAGTACTTC.

The chain recombines TRBV5-1 with TRBJ1-4, with a possible D match to TRBD1 (5 bases). CDR3 size: 16 residues. The germline gives CDR1 SGHRS, CDR2 YFSETQ. V lost 2 bases, J lost 3 bases, and 14 bases lay in between. In DNA, the CDR3 is TGCGCCAGCAGCTTACAGGCCGTGGCAGCTAATGAAAAACTGTTTTTT. This encodes CASSLQAVAANEKLFF.

V usage is TRBV7-9 and J usage is TRBJ1-4, with 8 bases identical to TRBD1. CDR3 length: 14 amino acids. Losses at the gene ends were 3 bases for V and 8 bases for J; bases not matched to a gene: 5. CDR1 and CDR2 (germline): SEHNR, FQNEAQ (reference sequence). The CDR3 reads CASSLARQGEKLFF. The DNA for the CDR3 is TGTGCCAGCAGCTTGGCCAGACAGGGGGAAAAACTGTTTTTT.

The chain employs TRBV28 and TRBJ1-1; D might be TRBD1 (5 bases). Germline V CDR1 and CDR2: MDHEN, SYDVKM. CDR3 length: 13 amino acids. Trimming took off 5 bases at V and 2 bases at J, with 9 bases between the two ends. The CDR3 DNA reads as TGTGCCAGCAGTCGGGGGGGAAACACTGAAGCTTTCTTT. This encodes CASSRGGNTEAFF.

The V gene is TRBV5-1, the J gene TRBJ1-3, with a tentative D call TRBD1 (6 bases). The V end was cut by 3 bases, the J end by 1 base, with 11 bases between. Germline V gene data show CDR1 as SGHRS and CDR2 as YFSETQ. This CDR3 has 15 amino acids. As DNA, the CDR3 is TGCGCCAGCAGCTCTACAGGGTTGTCTGGAAACACCATATATTTT. It encodes CASSSTGLSGNTIYF.

The chain employs TRBV6-6 and TRBJ2-4; 10 nucleotides line up with TRBD1. The CDR3 covers 16 residues. Trimming took 4 bases from V and 3 from J; bases not matched to a gene: 6. Germline-derived CDR1 and CDR2 are MNHNY and SVGAGI (reference sequence). This CDR3 is CASSSRTGGFKNIQYF. The CDR3 DNA is TGTGCCAGCAGTTCCCGGACAGGGGGATTCAAAAACATTCAGTACTTC.